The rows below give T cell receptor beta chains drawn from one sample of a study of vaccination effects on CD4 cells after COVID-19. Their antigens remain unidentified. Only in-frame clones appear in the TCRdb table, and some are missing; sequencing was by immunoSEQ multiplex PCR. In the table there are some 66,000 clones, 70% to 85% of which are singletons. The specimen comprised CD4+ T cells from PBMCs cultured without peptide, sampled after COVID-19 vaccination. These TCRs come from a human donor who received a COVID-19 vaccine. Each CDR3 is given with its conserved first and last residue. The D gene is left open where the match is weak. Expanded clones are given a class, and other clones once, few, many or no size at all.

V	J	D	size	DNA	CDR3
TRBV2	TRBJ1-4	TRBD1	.	TGTGCCAGCAGCGAACAGGGGACCAATGAAAAACTGTTTTTT	CASSEQGTNEKLFF
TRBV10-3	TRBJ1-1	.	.	TGTGCCATCAGTGAGTCTACGGCATTGCGAAACACTGAAGCTTTCTTT	CAISESTALRNTEAFF
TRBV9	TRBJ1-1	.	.	TGTGCCAGCAGCGTCCAGACCGGGAACACTGAAGCTTTCTTT	CASSVQTGNTEAFF
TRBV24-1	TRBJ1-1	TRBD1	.	TGTGCCACCAGTGATGCAACCGGGACAGGGAGCACTGAAGCTTTCTTT	CATSDATGTGSTEAFF
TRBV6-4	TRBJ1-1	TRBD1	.	TGTGCCAGCAGTAAAGGGACAGGGTACACTGAAGCTTTCTTT	CASSKGTGYTEAFF
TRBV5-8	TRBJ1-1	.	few	TGTGCCAGCAGCTTAGGGGGTATGGGAACTGAAGCTTTCTTT	CASSLGGMGTEAFF
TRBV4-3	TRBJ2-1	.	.	TGCGCCAGCAGCCAAGACAACAGGCTGCAGTTCTTC	CASSQDNRLQFF
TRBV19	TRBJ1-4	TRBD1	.	TGTGCCAGTAGCACCGGGACAGGGAGAAGGATTGGAGAAAAACTGTTTTTT	CASSTGTGRRIGEKLFF
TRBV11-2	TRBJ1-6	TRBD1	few	TGTGCCAGCAGTCCCGACAGGGGGCGGGCCCTCCACTTT	CASSPDRGRALHF
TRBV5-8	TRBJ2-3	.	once	TGTGCCAGCAGCTTGCTTTTGGGGGTGAGCACAGATACGCAGTATTTT	CASSLLLGVSTDTQYF
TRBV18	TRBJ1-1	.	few	TGTGCCAGCTCCCCTCTCAGGGAAGGCACTGAAGCTTTCTTT	CASSPLREGTEAFF
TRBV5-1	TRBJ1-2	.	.	TGCGCCAGCGCTAATCCCCGGGACGGTGATGGCTACACCTTC	CASANPRDGDGYTF
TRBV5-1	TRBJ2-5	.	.	TGCGCCAGCAGCTTGGGGTCGGGCGGGGAAGTTCAAGAGACCCAGTACTTC	CASSLGSGGEVQETQYF
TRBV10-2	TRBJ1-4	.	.	TGCGCCAGCAGTGACTGGAGGACTAGTGAAAAACTGTTTTTT	CASSDWRTSEKLFF
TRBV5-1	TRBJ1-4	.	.	TGCGCCAGTCAGGCATCCGGCAGGGGAGTGGAAAAACTGTTTTTT	CASQASGRGVEKLFF
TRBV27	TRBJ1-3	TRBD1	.	TGTGCCAGCCACCCCCCAGGGGGGCCAGGAAACACCATATATTTT	CASHPPGGPGNTIYF
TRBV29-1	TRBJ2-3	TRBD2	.	TGCAGCTCCGGGCGGGAGATCGCAGATACGCAGTATTTT	CSSGREIADTQYF
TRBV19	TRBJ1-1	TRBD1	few	TGTGCCAGTAGTTTGATTTTGATCATGACAGGGTGGACTGAAGCTTTCTTT	CASSLILIMTGWTEAFF
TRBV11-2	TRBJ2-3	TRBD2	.	TGTGCCAGCCGGGGGGGGGCTAGCACAGATACGCAGTATTTT	CASRGGASTDTQYF
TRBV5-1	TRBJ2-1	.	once	TGCGCCAGCAGCTTGGCCGGCGTGGATGAGCAGTTCTTC	CASSLAGVDEQFF
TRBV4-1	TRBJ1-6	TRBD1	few	TGCGCCAGCAGAGACAGGGATTCACCCCTCCACTTT	CASRDRDSPLHF
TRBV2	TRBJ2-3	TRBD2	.	TGTGCCAGCAGTTTCCTCGGACTAGCGGGGGGCACAGATACGCAGTATTTT	CASSFLGLAGGTDTQYF
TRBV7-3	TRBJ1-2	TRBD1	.	TGTGCCAGCAGTCTGGACAGGGGCTATATTAACTATGGCTACACCTTC	CASSLDRGYINYGYTF
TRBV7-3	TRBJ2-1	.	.	TGTGCCAGCAGCTCCTCTGGCGCGAGCTCCTACAATGAGCAGTTCTTC	CASSSSGASSYNEQFF
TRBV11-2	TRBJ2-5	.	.	TGTGCCAGCAGCTCCCGGATGGGAGAGACCCAGTACTTC	CASSSRMGETQYF
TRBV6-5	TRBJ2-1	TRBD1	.	TGTGCCTACCGCCGGGACAGGGGGTACAATGAGCAGTTCTTC	CAYRRDRGYNEQFF
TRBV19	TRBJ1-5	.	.	TGTGCCAGTACCAAAACCCGGACCGGCCTTCAGCCCCAGCATTTT	CASTKTRTGLQPQHF
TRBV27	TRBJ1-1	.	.	TGTGCCAGCAGTCTTAGGGGGGGCACTGAAGCTTTCTTT	CASSLRGGTEAFF
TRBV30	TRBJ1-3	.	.	TGTGCCTGGAGTGGCAGGGGAGGAAACACCATATATTTT	CAWSGRGGNTIYF
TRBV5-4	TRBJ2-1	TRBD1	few	TGTGCCAGCAGCCCCGACAGGGGTCACAATGAGCAGTTCTTC	CASSPDRGHNEQFF
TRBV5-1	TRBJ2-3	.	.	TGCGCCAGCAGCTTGGAATGGGGGGGCACAGATACGCAGTATTTT	CASSLEWGGTDTQYF
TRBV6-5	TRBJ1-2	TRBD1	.	TGTGCCAGCAGTTACGGACAGGGTGCTAACTATGGCTACACCTTC	CASSYGQGANYGYTF
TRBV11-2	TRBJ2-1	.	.	TGTGCCAGCAGGCAAGCGGGTTCCTACAATGAGCAGTTCTTC	CASRQAGSYNEQFF
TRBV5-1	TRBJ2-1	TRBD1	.	TGCGCCAGCAGCTTGGGAGGGACAGGGACCAATGAGCAGTTCTTC	CASSLGGTGTNEQFF
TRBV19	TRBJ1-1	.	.	TGTGCCACAAAGGCCCTTACAGGGATAGGGGCGACTGAAGCTTTCTTT	CATKALTGIGATEAFF
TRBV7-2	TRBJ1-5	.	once	TGTGCCAGCAGCTTAAATAGCAATCAGCCCCAGCATTTT	CASSLNSNQPQHF
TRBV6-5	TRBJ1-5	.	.	TGTGCCAGCAGAAAGTCATCGGGGGGGCGTCAGCCCCAGCATTTT	CASRKSSGGRQPQHF
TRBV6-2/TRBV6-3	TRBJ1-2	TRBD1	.	TGTGCCAGCAGTCAAGACAGGGGGCCTAACTATGGCTACACCTTC	CASSQDRGPNYGYTF
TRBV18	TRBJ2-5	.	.	TGTGCCAGCTCACCAGCGGGTGGAAAGGAGACCCAGTACTTC	CASSPAGGKETQYF
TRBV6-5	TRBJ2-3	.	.	TGTGCCAGCAGTCGCCTGGCCCGGGACACATATACGCAGTATTTT	CASSRLARDTYTQYF
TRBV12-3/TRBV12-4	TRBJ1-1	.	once	TGTGCCAGCAGTTTCTTCGATCTGGCTTTCTTT	CASSFFDLAFF
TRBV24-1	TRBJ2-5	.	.	TGTGCCGCCGGGGATCTGGGAGTGGAGACCCAGTACTTC	CAAGDLGVETQYF
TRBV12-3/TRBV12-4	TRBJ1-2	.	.	TGTGCCAGCAGTTTCAGTAGGGTAGATGGCTACACCTTC	CASSFSRVDGYTF
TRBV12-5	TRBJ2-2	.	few	TGTGCTAGTGGTTTATCGGGCACCGGGGAGCTGTTTTTT	CASGLSGTGELFF
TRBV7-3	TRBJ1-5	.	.	TGTGCCAGCAGCTTAACGGAGCGGCCCAATCAGCCCCAGCATTTT	CASSLTERPNQPQHF
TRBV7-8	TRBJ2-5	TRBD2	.	TGTGCCAGCAGCAAAGAGGGACTAGCGGGGGGAAGGGTGACCCAGTACTTC	CASSKEGLAGGRVTQYF
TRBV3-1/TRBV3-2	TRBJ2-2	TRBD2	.	TGTGCCAGCAGTCAGACTAGCGGGGTATTCACCGGGGAGCTGTTTTTT	CASSQTSGVFTGELFF
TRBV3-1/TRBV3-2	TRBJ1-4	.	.	TGTGCCAGCAGCCTCCGGGACTTAGCTCCTGCAACTAATGAAAAACTGTTTTTT	CASSLRDLAPATNEKLFF
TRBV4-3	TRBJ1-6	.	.	TGCGCCAGCAGCCAAGATCCAGCAGGGTTTAGCAATTCACCCCTCCACTTT	CASSQDPAGFSNSPLHF
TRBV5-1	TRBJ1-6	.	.	TGCGCCAGCAGCTCCGCAGAAATCTCCTATAATTCACCCCTCCACTTT	CASSSAEISYNSPLHF
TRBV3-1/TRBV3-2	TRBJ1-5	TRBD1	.	TGTGCCAGTGGACAGGTCAATCAGCCCCAGCATTTT	CASGQVNQPQHF
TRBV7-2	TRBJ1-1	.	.	TGTGCCAGCAGCTTACAGATAAACTGGGCCACTGAAGCTTTCTTT	CASSLQINWATEAFF
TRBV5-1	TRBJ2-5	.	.	TGCGCCAGCAGCTTGGATCTGGGGCAGGTATTCGAGACCCAGTACTTC	CASSLDLGQVFETQYF
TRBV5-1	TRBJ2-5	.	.	TGCGCCAGCAGCTTGAAGGTCCTAAAAGAGACCCAGTACTTC	CASSLKVLKETQYF